This is a list of T cell receptor beta chains from one sample in a study of blood T cell repertoires in COVID-19. The repertoire was sequenced with immunoSEQ multiplex PCR; TCRdb's copy has only in-frame clones and lacks some. Found here are approximately 500,000 clones, roughly 90% of them singletons; the top ten hold about 1.7%. Sequencing input: PBMCs or T cells enriched from blood (not recorded which). Source of these receptors: a woman aged 40-49 years who had recovered from COVID-19. Each CDR3 is given with its conserved first and last residue. Fields, in order: V gene, clone size, D gene, J gene, CDR3 protein, CDR3 DNA. The D gene is left open where the match is weak. The size of a clone is reported for some rows only, either as once, few or many, or as a class for expanded clones.

TRBV7-2	NA	NA	TRBJ1-3	CASSAERQVLDTIYF	TGTGCCAGCAGCGCAGAACGACAGGTTTTAGACACCATATATTTT
TRBV30	NA	NA	TRBJ2-3	CAWRLRGTDTQYF	TGTGCCTGGAGGTTGAGGGGCACAGATACGCAGTATTTT
TRBV19	NA	TRBD2	TRBJ2-1	CASSRGLADVRQQFF	TGTGCCAGTAGTAGAGGACTAGCGGACGTTCGTCAGCAGTTCTTC
TRBV15	NA	NA	TRBJ1-4	CATSRDSGEKLFF	TGTGCCACCAGCAGAGATTCGGGAGAAAAACTGTTTTTT
TRBV7-9	NA	NA	TRBJ1-5	CASSGRGGNQPQHF	TGTGCCAGCAGCGGTCGTGGGGGGAACCAGCCCCAGCATTTT
TRBV9	NA	TRBD2	TRBJ2-1	CASSETSGFFNEQFF	TGTGCCAGCAGCGAAACTAGCGGGTTTTTTAATGAGCAGTTCTTC
TRBV5-1	NA	TRBD1	TRBJ1-1	CASSWTGGNTEAFF	TGCGCCAGCAGCTGGACAGGGGGCAACACTGAAGCTTTCTTT
TRBV10-2	NA	TRBD1	TRBJ1-1	CASSLGQGGTEAFF	TGCGCCAGCAGTTTGGGACAGGGGGGCACTGAAGCTTTCTTT
TRBV6-2/TRBV6-3	NA	NA	TRBJ2-5	CASSSYTETQYF	TGTGCCAGCAGTTCGTACACCGAGACCCAGTACTTC
TRBV5-1	NA	NA	TRBJ1-2	CASSSDRDTSLTF	TGCGCCAGCAGCTCAGACCGGGACACCTCTCTTACCTTC
TRBV2	once	NA	TRBJ2-7	CASATEPYEQYF	TGTGCCAGCGCGACAGAGCCCTACGAGCAGTACTTC
TRBV7-8	once	TRBD1	TRBJ1-2	CASSLQSTGGILGYTF	TGTGCCAGCAGCTTACAATCGACAGGGGGAATACTTGGCTACACCTTC
TRBV4-3	NA	NA	TRBJ1-1	CASSQGLTGLMNTEAFF	TGCGCCAGCAGCCAAGGGTTAACAGGCCTTATGAACACTGAAGCTTTCTTT
TRBV9	few	TRBD2	TRBJ2-3	CASSPSGLDVDTQYF	TGTGCCAGCAGCCCCTCAGGACTAGATGTGGATACGCAGTATTTT
TRBV28	once	NA	TRBJ1-5	CASSLWRVSNQPQHF	TGTGCCAGCAGTTTGTGGAGGGTTAGCAATCAGCCCCAGCATTTT
TRBV11-2	NA	NA	TRBJ1-2	CASSLGGRYGYTF	TGTGCCAGCAGCTTGGGGGGGAGGTATGGCTACACCTTC
TRBV7-9	NA	TRBD2	TRBJ2-5	CASSPGLAGGPETQYF	TGTGCCAGCAGCCCGGGACTAGCGGGAGGACCTGAGACCCAGTACTTC
TRBV3-1/TRBV3-2	NA	NA	TRBJ1-2	CASSQGPGIYGYTF	TGTGCCAGCAGCCAGGGGCCAGGAATCTATGGCTACACCTTC
TRBV6-5	NA	TRBD1	TRBJ1-6	CASSYSTTGASPLHF	TGTGCCAGCAGTTACTCTACGACAGGGGCTTCACCCCTCCACTTT
TRBV7-9	NA	TRBD1	TRBJ1-1	CASSWVRGHTEAFF	TGTGCCAGCAGCTGGGTCAGGGGGCACACTGAAGCTTTCTTT
TRBV18	NA	TRBD1	TRBJ1-5	CASSPTTGDQPQHF	TGTGCCAGCTCACCAACGACAGGGGATCAGCCCCAGCATTTT
TRBV18	NA	NA	TRBJ2-7	CASSPPNREGSYEQYF	TGTGCCAGCTCACCACCTAACAGGGAGGGGTCCTACGAGCAGTACTTC
TRBV6-5	NA	TRBD1	TRBJ1-2	CASSYSNRGLGYTF	TGTGCCAGCAGTTACTCCAACAGGGGGCTGGGCTACACCTTC
TRBV5-6	once	NA	TRBJ1-2	CASSSGGARYGYTF	TGTGCCAGCAGCTCTGGGGGCGCTCGCTATGGCTACACCTTC
TRBV6-2/TRBV6-3	NA	TRBD1	TRBJ1-2	CASSFDPDRPSTF	TGTGCCAGCAGTTTCGACCCGGACAGGCCGAGTACCTTC
TRBV19	NA	TRBD1	TRBJ1-1	CASSIRQGTGMNTEAFF	TGTGCCAGTAGTATCCGACAGGGAACAGGGATGAACACTGAAGCTTTCTTT
TRBV2	NA	NA	TRBJ1-2	CASSEDWQDYGYTF	TGTGCCAGCAGTGAGGATTGGCAGGACTATGGCTACACCTTC
TRBV10-1	NA	TRBD1	TRBJ1-5	CASSEGQVYGSNQPQHF	TGCGCCAGCAGTGAGGGACAGGTATATGGTAGCAATCAGCCCCAGCATTTT
TRBV6-5	few	TRBD1	TRBJ1-1	CASSYSQGAVTEAFF	TGTGCCAGCAGTTATTCGCAGGGGGCCGTGACTGAAGCTTTCTTT
TRBV7-2	NA	TRBD1	TRBJ2-7	CASSSLGQTYEQYF	TGTGCCAGCAGCTCCTTGGGACAGACCTACGAGCAGTACTTC
TRBV30	NA	NA	TRBJ1-1	CAWSVPAGAIEAFF	TGTGCCTGGAGTGTACCGGCAGGGGCGATTGAAGCTTTCTTT